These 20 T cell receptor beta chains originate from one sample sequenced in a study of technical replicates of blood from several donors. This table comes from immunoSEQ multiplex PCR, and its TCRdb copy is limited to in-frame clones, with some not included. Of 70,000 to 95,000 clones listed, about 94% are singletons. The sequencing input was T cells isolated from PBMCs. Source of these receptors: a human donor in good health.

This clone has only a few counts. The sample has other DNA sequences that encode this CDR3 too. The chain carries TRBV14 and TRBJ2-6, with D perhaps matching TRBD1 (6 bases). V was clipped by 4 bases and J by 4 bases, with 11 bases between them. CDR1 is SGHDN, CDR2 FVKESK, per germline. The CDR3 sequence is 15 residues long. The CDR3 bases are TGTGCCAGCAGCCTACAGGGACCCGGGGCCAACGTCCTGACTTTC. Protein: CASSLQGPGANVLTF.

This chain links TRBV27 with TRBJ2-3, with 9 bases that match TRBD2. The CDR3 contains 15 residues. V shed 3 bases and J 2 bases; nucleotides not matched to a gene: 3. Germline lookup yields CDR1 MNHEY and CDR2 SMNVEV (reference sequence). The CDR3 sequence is CASSFLAGVTDTQYF. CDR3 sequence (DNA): TGTGCCAGCAGTTTTTTAGCGGGAGTCACAGATACGCAGTATTTT.

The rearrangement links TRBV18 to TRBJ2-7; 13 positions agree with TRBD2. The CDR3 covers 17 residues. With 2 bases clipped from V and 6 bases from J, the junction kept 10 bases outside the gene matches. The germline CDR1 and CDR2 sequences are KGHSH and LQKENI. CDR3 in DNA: TGTGCCAGCTCACCATATACTAGCGGGAGGGGGATGAGCGAGCAGTACTTC. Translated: CASSPYTSGRGMSEQYF.

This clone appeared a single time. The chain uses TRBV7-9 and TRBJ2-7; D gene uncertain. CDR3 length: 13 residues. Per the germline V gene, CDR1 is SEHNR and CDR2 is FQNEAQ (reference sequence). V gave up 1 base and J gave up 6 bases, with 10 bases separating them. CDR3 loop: CASSLVRDSEQYF. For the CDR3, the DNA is TGTGCCAGCAGCTTAGTTCGTGATAGCGAGCAGTACTTC.

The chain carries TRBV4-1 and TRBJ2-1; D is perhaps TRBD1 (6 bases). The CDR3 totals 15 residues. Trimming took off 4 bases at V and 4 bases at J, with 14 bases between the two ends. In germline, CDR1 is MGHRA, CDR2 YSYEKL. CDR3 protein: CASSLGAGDYNEQFF. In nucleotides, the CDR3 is TGCGCCAGCAGCCTAGGAGCAGGGGATTACAATGAGCAGTTCTTC.

Here the CDR3 reads CASSLTLGGHNEQFF. In nucleotides, the CDR3 is TGTGCCAGCAGCTTAACGCTAGGGGGCCACAATGAGCAGTTCTTC. The V gene is TRBV7-9, the J gene TRBJ2-1; 7 bases are a match to TRBD1. Germline loops: CDR1 SEHNR, CDR2 FQNEAQ (reference sequence). The CDR3 is 15 amino acids. V lost 2 bases to trimming and J lost 5 bases; unmatched junction nucleotides: 6.

CDR3 bases: TGCGCCAGCAGACAGAGCTCTGGAAACACCATATATTTT. This translates into CASRQSSGNTIYF. V is TRBV4-1 and J is TRBJ1-3; D is unclear. Trimming took 6 bases from V and 0 from J, leaving 6 bases between them. The CDR3 is 13 amino acids. The germline CDR1 and CDR2 sequences are MGHRA and YSYEKL.

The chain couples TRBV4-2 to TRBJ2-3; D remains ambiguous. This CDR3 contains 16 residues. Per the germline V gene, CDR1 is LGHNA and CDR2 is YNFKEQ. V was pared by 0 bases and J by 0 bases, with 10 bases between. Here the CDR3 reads CASSQDAGTSTDTQYF. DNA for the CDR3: TGTGCCAGCAGCCAAGATGCAGGAACTAGCACAGATACGCAGTATTTT.

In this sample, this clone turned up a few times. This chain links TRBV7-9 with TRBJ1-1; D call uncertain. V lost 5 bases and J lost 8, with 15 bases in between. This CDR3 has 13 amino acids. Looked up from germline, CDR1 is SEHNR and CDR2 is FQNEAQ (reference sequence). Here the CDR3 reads CASSPSGRIEAFF. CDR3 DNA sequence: TGTGCCAGCAGCCCCAGCGGGCGAATCGAAGCTTTCTTT.

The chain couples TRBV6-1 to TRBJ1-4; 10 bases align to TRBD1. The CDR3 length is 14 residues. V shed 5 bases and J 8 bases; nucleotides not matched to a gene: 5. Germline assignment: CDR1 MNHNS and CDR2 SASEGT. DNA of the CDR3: TGTGCCAGCAGTACCGGGACAGGGGAGGAAAAACTGTTTTTT. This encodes CASSTGTGEEKLFF.

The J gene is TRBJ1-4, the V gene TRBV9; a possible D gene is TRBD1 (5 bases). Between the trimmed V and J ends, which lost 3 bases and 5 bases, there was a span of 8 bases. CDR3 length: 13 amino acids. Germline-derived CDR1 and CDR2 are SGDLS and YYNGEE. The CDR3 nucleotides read TGTGCCAGCAGCGGAACAGGAAATGAAAAACTGTTTTTT. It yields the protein CASSGTGNEKLFF. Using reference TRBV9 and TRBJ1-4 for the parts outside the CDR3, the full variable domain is DSGVTQTPKHLITATGQRVTLRCSPRSGDLSVYWYQQSLDQGLQFLIQYYNGEERAKGNILERFSAQQFPDLHSELNLSSLELGDSALYFCASSGTGNEKLFFGSGTQLSVL.

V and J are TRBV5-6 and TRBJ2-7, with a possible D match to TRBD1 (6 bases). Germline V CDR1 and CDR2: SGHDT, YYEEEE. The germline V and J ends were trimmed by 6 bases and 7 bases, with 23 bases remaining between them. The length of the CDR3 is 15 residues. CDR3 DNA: TGTGCCAGCATCCAGTCAAACAGGGAAAATTGGGAGCAGTACTTC. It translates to CASIQSNRENWEQYF.

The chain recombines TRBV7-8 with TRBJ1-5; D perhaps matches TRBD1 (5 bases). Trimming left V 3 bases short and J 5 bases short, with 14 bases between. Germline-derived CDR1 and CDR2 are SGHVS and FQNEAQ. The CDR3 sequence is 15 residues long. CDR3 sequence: CASSFGRVGYQPQHF. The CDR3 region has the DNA TGTGCCAGCAGCTTCGGCAGGGTTGGGTATCAGCCCCAGCATTTT.

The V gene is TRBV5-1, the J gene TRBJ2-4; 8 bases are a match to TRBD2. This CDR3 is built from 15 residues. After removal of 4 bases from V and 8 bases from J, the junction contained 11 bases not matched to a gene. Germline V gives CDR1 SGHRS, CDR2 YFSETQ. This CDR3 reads CASSPGSGGGDIQYF. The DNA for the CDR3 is TGCGCCAGCAGCCCGGGAAGCGGGGGAGGGGACATTCAGTACTTC.

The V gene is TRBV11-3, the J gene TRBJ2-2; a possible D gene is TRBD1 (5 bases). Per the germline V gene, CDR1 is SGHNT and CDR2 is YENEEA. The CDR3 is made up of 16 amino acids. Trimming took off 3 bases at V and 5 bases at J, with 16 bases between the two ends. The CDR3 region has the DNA TGTGCCAGCAGCTTCTCTTGGACACTGACAACCGGGGAGCTGTTTTTT. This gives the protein CASSFSWTLTTGELFF.

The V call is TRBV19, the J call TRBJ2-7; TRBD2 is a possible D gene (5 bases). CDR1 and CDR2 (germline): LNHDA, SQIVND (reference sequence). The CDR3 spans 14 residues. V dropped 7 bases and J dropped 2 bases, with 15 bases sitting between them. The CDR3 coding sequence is TGTGCCAGTACCCCAGAGGGCGACACCTACGAGCAGTACTTC. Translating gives CASTPEGDTYEQYF. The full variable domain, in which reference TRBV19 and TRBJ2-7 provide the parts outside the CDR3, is DGGITQSPKYLFRKEGQNVTLSCEQNLNHDAMYWYRQDPGQGLRLIYYSQIVNDFQKGDIAEGYSVSREKKESFPLTVTSAQKNPTAFYLCASTPEGDTYEQYFGPGTRLTVT.

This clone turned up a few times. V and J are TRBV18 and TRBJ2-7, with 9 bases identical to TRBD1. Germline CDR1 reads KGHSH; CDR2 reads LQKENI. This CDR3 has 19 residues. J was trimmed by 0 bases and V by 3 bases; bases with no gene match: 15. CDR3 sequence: CASSPQRRDGTGSSYEQYF. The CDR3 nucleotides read TGTGCCAGCTCACCCCAACGTAGGGACGGGACAGGGAGCTCCTACGAGCAGTACTTC.

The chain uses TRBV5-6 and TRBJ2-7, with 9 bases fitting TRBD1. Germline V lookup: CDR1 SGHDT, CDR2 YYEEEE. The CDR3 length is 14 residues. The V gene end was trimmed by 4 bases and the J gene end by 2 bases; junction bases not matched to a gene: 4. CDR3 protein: CASSAGTGPYEQYF. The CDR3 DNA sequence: TGTGCCAGCAGCGCCGGGACAGGGCCCTACGAGCAGTACTTC.

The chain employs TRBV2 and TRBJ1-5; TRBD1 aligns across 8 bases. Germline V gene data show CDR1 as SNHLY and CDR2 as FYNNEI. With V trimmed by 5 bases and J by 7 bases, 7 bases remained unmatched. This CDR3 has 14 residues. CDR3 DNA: TGTGCCAGCAGTCAGGACAGGGAGGACCAGCCCCAGCATTTT. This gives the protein CASSQDREDQPQHF.

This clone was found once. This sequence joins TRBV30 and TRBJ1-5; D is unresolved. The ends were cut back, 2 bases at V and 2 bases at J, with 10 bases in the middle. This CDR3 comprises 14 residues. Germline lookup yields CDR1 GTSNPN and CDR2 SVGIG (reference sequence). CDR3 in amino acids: CAWSKQEGNQPQHF. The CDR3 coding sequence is TGTGCCTGGAGTAAACAAGAGGGCAATCAGCCCCAGCATTTT.